One and the same sample provided the 25 T cell receptor beta chains below, sequenced in a study of T cells after posttransplantation cyclophosphamide. Sequenced by immunoSEQ multiplex PCR; TCRdb stores in-frame clones only, minus some. The data show tens of thousands of clones, with 85% to 95% seen just once and about 3.2% held by the top ten. The sequenced sample consisted of PBMCs. These receptors all come from a young woman in good health and a related stem cell transplant donor.

The chain links TRBV6-1 to TRBJ2-7; possible D gene TRBD1, 6 bases. The CDR3 spans 13 residues. Germline CDR1 MNHNS, CDR2 SASEGT. V was cut by 6 bases and J by 2 bases, with 11 bases left in between. CDR3 region: CASSLGQTYEQYF. In DNA, the CDR3 is TGTGCCAGCAGCCTAGGACAGACCTACGAGCAGTACTTC.

The V call is TRBV5-1, the J call TRBJ2-5; the match to TRBD2 covers 10 bases. The CDR3 covers 13 residues. V lost 8 bases, J lost 4 bases, and 5 bases stayed unmatched. The V gene's germline CDR1 is SGHRS and CDR2 YFSETQ. Here the CDR3 DNA reads TGCGCCAGTATGCTAGCGGGGGTAGAGACCCAGTACTTC. Its protein product is CASMLAGVETQYF.

This clone occurred once. This chain connects TRBV11-2 to TRBJ2-6, with D uncertain. Germline V gives CDR1 SGHAT, CDR2 FQNNGV. The CDR3 is 14 amino acids. Between the trimmed V and J ends, which lost 5 bases and 4 bases, there was a span of 9 bases. The CDR3 loop is CASSPLRGANVLTF. Written as DNA, the CDR3 is TGTGCCAGCAGCCCACTCAGAGGGGCCAACGTCCTGACTTTC.

The rearrangement joins TRBV5-1 to TRBJ2-1; tentatively, D is TRBD1 (6 bases). The CDR3 extends over 13 amino acids. Trimming shortened V by 2 bases and J by 5 bases, and 8 bases separated the two germline ends. From germline, CDR1 is SGHRS and CDR2 YFSETQ. This chain's CDR3 is CASSLRTDNEQFF. Written as DNA, the CDR3 is TGCGCCAGCAGCTTAAGGACAGACAATGAGCAGTTCTTC.

The chain employs TRBV11-3 and TRBJ2-3, with 11 bases lining up with TRBD2. The CDR3 loop spans 16 amino acids. The trim removed 6 bases at V and 1 base at J, leaving 6 bases unmatched. CDR1 SGHNT and CDR2 YENEEA come from the germline V gene. The CDR3 reads CASRVAGGFGTDTQYF. In DNA form, the CDR3 reads TGTGCCAGCAGGGTAGCGGGGGGGTTCGGCACAGATACGCAGTATTTT.

The chain links TRBV19 to TRBJ2-5, with D possibly matching TRBD1 (8 bases). This CDR3 region has 15 residues. V dropped 1 base and J dropped 4 bases, with 13 bases sitting between them. Per germline, CDR1 LNHDA and CDR2 SQIVND (reference sequence). The CDR3 spells CASSIGTGRGETQYF. The DNA of the CDR3 is TGTGCCAGTAGTATAGGGACAGGGAGGGGAGAGACCCAGTACTTC.

The CDR3 loop reads CSAGEGRDYGYTF. The DNA for the CDR3 is TGCAGCGCCGGGGAGGGGAGAGACTATGGCTACACCTTC. V is TRBV29-1 and J is TRBJ1-2; D may be TRBD1 (5 bases). This CDR3 contains 13 residues. The ends were cut back, 7 bases at V and 3 bases at J, with 15 bases in the middle. Germline V lookup: CDR1 SQVTM, CDR2 ANQGSEA.

The V gene is TRBV28, the J gene TRBJ1-1; D uncertain. Between the trimmed V and J ends, which lost 2 bases and 1 base, there was a span of 11 bases. Germline CDR1 MDHEN, CDR2 SYDVKM. The CDR3 totals 15 residues. CDR3 sequence: CASSLASRRNTEAFF. The CDR3 DNA follows: TGTGCCAGCAGTTTAGCATCCAGGCGGAACACTGAAGCTTTCTTT. Looking up the rest from reference TRBV28 and TRBJ1-1 gives the full variable domain: DVKVTQSSRYLVKRTGEKVFLECVQDMDHENMFWYRQDPGLGLRLIYFSYDVKMKEKGDIPEGYSVSREKKERFSLILESASTNQTSMYLCASSLASRRNTEAFFGQGTRLTVV.

The table lists this clone with a count of one. The V call is TRBV5-1, the J call TRBJ1-2; maybe TRBD1 (6 bases). The CDR3 totals 14 residues. V lost 4 bases to trimming and J lost 8 bases, with 18 bases between them. The V gene's germline CDR1 is SGHRS and CDR2 YFSETQ. CDR3 sequence: CASSPMAGANGYTF. The CDR3 nucleotides read TGCGCCAGCAGCCCTATGGCAGGGGCCAACGGCTACACCTTC.

The chain joins TRBV30 to TRBJ1-3; D gene ambiguous. Germline V gene lookup returns CDR1 GTSNPN and CDR2 SVGIG (reference sequence). The CDR3 spans 11 residues. The V end was cut by 0 bases, the J end by 3 bases, with 0 bases between. The CDR3 spells CAWSVGNTIYF. CDR3 nucleotide sequence: TGTGCCTGGAGTGTTGGAAACACCATATATTTT.

The rearrangement uses TRBV13 and TRBJ1-1; D may be TRBD1 (5 bases). The CDR3 sequence is 14 residues long. Germline V CDR1 and CDR2: PRHDT, FYEKMQ (reference sequence). V shed 2 bases and J shed 1 base, with 8 bases lying between them. The CDR3 DNA is TGTGCCAGCAGCTTACCCCAGGGGAACACTGAAGCTTTCTTT. Its protein is CASSLPQGNTEAFF.

The chain recombines TRBV4-1 with TRBJ2-3, with TRBD2 matching 14 bases. Trimming removed 0 bases from V and 1 base from J; junction bases left unmatched: 3. Germline V lookup: CDR1 MGHRA, CDR2 YSYEKL. There are 18 residues in the CDR3. The CDR3 is CASSQEGTSGGRTDTQYF. The CDR3 DNA sequence: TGCGCCAGCAGCCAAGAGGGGACTAGCGGGGGCCGCACAGATACGCAGTATTTT.

V usage is TRBV4-1 and J usage is TRBJ1-6; TRBD1 matches at 9 bases. Germline loops: CDR1 MGHRA, CDR2 YSYEKL. J gave up 6 bases and V 3 bases, and 9 bases lay outside the gene matches. The CDR3 is 17 residues long. CDR3 region: CASSHPGQGKRNSPLHF. The CDR3 DNA reads as TGCGCCAGCAGCCACCCCGGACAGGGGAAACGTAATTCACCCCTCCACTTT.

The chain has TRBV28 and TRBJ1-2; tentatively, D is TRBD1 (5 bases). Germline V CDR1 and CDR2: MDHEN, SYDVKM. The CDR3 length is 14 residues. V was clipped by 5 bases and J by 4 bases, with 14 bases between them. The chain's CDR3 is CASSLVGEGYGYTF. The CDR3 DNA reads as TGTGCCAGCAGTCTGGTAGGGGAGGGCTATGGCTACACCTTC.

For the CDR3, the DNA is TGTGCCAGTAGTCTCCGCGGGACAGGGGCTGGAAACACCATATATTTT. This encodes CASSLRGTGAGNTIYF. The gene calls are TRBV19 and TRBJ1-3; 10 bases map to TRBD1. The germline V gene has CDR1 LNHDA and CDR2 SQIVND (reference sequence). Germline trimming cut 5 bases from V and 2 bases from J; bases unmatched to any gene: 6. CDR3 length: 16 amino acids.

The genes are TRBV6-4 and TRBJ2-3; TRBD2 matches 7 bases. The CDR3 has 15 amino acids. J was trimmed by 0 bases and V by 3 bases; bases with no gene match: 3. Germline values: CDR1 MRHNA, CDR2 SNTAGT. CDR3 DNA sequence: TGTGCCAGCAGTGAAGATAGCGGGAGCACAGATACGCAGTATTTT. Translating gives CASSEDSGSTDTQYF.

V usage is TRBV18 and J usage is TRBJ1-1, with D perhaps TRBD1 (6 bases). V was clipped by 8 bases and J by 3 bases, with 13 bases between them. CDR1 is KGHSH, CDR2 LQKENI, per germline. The CDR3 has 13 amino acids. CDR3 bases: TGTGCCAGCCTGACTAGGGGGGACACTGAAGCTTTCTTT. Amino acids: CASLTRGDTEAFF.

The chain employs TRBV28 and TRBJ2-2, with D uncertain. CDR1 is MDHEN and CDR2 is SYDVKM in the germline V gene. This CDR3 spans 15 amino acids. The V gene lost 3 bases and the J gene lost 0 bases, with 8 bases spanning the gap. CDR3 nucleotide sequence: TGTGCCAGCAGTTTCCCCTTATCGAACACCGGGGAGCTGTTTTTT. Encoded protein: CASSFPLSNTGELFF. The full variable domain, in which reference TRBV28 and TRBJ2-2 provide the parts outside the CDR3, is DVKVTQSSRYLVKRTGEKVFLECVQDMDHENMFWYRQDPGLGLRLIYFSYDVKMKEKGDIPEGYSVSREKKERFSLILESASTNQTSMYLCASSFPLSNTGELFFGEGSRLTVL.

The chain links TRBV4-1 to TRBJ2-3; D possibly corresponds to TRBD2 (6 bases). CDR3 length equals 16 residues. From germline, CDR1 is MGHRA and CDR2 YSYEKL. V lost 4 bases and J lost 6, with 20 bases in between. The CDR3 DNA sequence: TGCGCCAGCAGCCTCGGTCGGTTCGGGGGTGGGGATACGCAGTATTTT. Translation: CASSLGRFGGGDTQYF.

A single count supports this clone. The CDR3 protein is CASSSGQRGNQPQHF. The CDR3 region has the DNA TGTGCCAGCAGCTCGGGACAGCGAGGGAATCAGCCCCAGCATTTT. This chain links TRBV7-8 with TRBJ1-5, with 7 bases aligning to TRBD1. Germline loops: CDR1 SGHVS, CDR2 FQNEAQ. The CDR3 contains 15 residues. Germline trimming cut 4 bases from V and 4 bases from J; bases unmatched to any gene: 7.

V and J are TRBV28 and TRBJ2-7; 9 bases map to TRBD1. The CDR3 loop spans 14 amino acids. Germline V lookup: CDR1 MDHEN, CDR2 SYDVKM. With 3 bases clipped from V and 6 bases from J, the junction kept 6 bases outside the gene matches. The CDR3: CASSFHRGRGEQYF. CDR3 sequence (DNA): TGTGCCAGCAGTTTCCACAGGGGGCGAGGCGAGCAGTACTTC.

The chain combines TRBV7-9 with TRBJ2-7, with D tentatively TRBD2 (6 bases). This CDR3 comprises 11 residues. V was trimmed by 8 bases and J by 5 bases, leaving 10 bases between them. CDR1 SEHNR and CDR2 FQNEAQ come from the germline V gene (reference sequence). This CDR3 reads CASGDFHEQYF. Written as DNA, the CDR3 is TGTGCCAGCGGGGACTTCCACGAGCAGTACTTC.

V and J are TRBV5-4 and TRBJ1-2; maybe TRBD1 (5 bases). This CDR3 has 13 amino acids. V was cut by 4 bases and J by 5 bases, with 12 bases left in between. Per germline, CDR1 SGHNT and CDR2 YYREEE (reference sequence). CDR3 sequence reads: CASSQQAKYGYTF. The CDR3 bases are TGTGCCAGCAGCCAACAGGCCAAATATGGCTACACCTTC.

This rearrangement joins TRBV28 to TRBJ1-2; D call uncertain. Trimming took 5 bases from V and 7 from J, leaving 20 bases between them. From germline, CDR1 is MDHEN and CDR2 SYDVKM. The CDR3 runs to 15 residues. For the CDR3, the DNA is TGTGCCAGCAGTCTACCGGGAGACGTTCTTCTTGGCTACACCTTC. It yields the protein CASSLPGDVLLGYTF.

This clone was picked up a small number of times. The rearrangement uses TRBV19 and TRBJ1-2; D gene uncertain. Trimming removed 4 bases from V and 5 bases from J, with 17 bases in between. CDR3 length: 15 amino acids. From germline, CDR1 is LNHDA and CDR2 SQIVND (reference sequence). The CDR3 coding sequence is TGTGCCAGTAGTACCACCAGTGGGAGATTATATGGCTACACCTTC. Translation gives CASSTTSGRLYGYTF.